The 21 T cell receptor beta chains presented below share a single source sample, sequenced in a study of blood T cells in healthy people across ages. Then a second PCR, running about 6 to 12 cycles, was carried out with a sample-barcoded 5' primer and a J-beta primer mix. TCRdb analysed the 5' RACE reads with MiXCR anew, one entry per CDR3 protein. The sample lists more than 700,000 distinct CDR3 sequences; approximately 53% were seen once. The sequencing input was blood. The receptors stem from a man at least 80 years old in good health.

This clonotype was counted once. The chain combines TRBV28 with TRBJ2-1, with TRBD2 identical over 7 bases. J lost 7 bases, V lost 3 bases, and 9 bases had no gene match. CDR3 size: 15 residues. The germline gives CDR1 MDHEN, CDR2 SYDVKM. The CDR3 protein is CASSFGTSGINEQFF. As DNA, the CDR3 is TGTGCCAGCAGTTTCGGCACGAGCGGGATAAATGAGCAGTTCTTC.

There are a few counts of this clonotype. The chain uses TRBV20-1 and TRBJ2-7; 8 bases match TRBD2. The V segment lost 2 bases and the J segment 5 bases; nucleotides outside the gene matches: 11. The CDR3 totals 15 residues. The germline CDR1 and CDR2 sequences are DFQATT and SNEGSKA (reference sequence). CDR3 amino acids: CSARSRTSRGDEQYF. The CDR3 DNA is TGCAGTGCTAGATCTCGGACTAGCCGGGGCGACGAGCAGTACTTC.

J is TRBJ2-1 and V is TRBV7-3; 8 bases map to TRBD2. The CDR3 is 15 residues long. Trimming removed 5 bases from V and 5 bases from J; junction bases left unmatched: 8. CDR1 is SGHTA and CDR2 is FQGTGA in the germline V gene. The CDR3 region is CASSETSGVDNEQFF. The CDR3, as DNA: TGTGCCAGCAGCGAAACTAGCGGAGTGGACAATGAGCAGTTCTTC.

This rearrangement joins TRBV24-1 to TRBJ2-5; D possibly corresponds to TRBD2 (7 bases). CDR3 length equals 16 residues. The V gene lost 3 bases and the J gene lost 11 bases, with 24 bases spanning the gap. The germline CDR1 and CDR2 sequences are KGHDR and SFDVKD. The CDR3 DNA is TGTGCCACCAGTGATCCCAGCGGGACATCTTACAATGAGCAGTACTTC. The encoded protein is CATSDPSGTSYNEQYF.

J is TRBJ2-4 and V is TRBV3-1, with D tentatively TRBD2 (5 bases). The CDR3 has 13 amino acids. Per the germline V gene, CDR1 is LGHDT and CDR2 is YNNKEL (reference sequence). With 3 bases removed from V and 9 bases from J, the gap between germline ends came to 12 bases. CDR3 protein: CASSHAPGGIQYF. CDR3 nucleotides: TGTGCCAGCAGCCATGCCCCAGGAGGCATTCAGTACTTC.

A few counts support this clonotype. The genes are TRBV7-2 and TRBJ2-7, with D maybe TRBD1 (6 bases). The end of the DNA fits TRBJ2-5 better, so the J call may be wrong. The germline CDR1 and CDR2 sequences are SGHTA and FQGNSA. The CDR3 is 13 residues long. The CDR3 protein is CASSLNRDKTQYF. Written as DNA, the CDR3 is TGTGCCAGCAGCTTAAACAGGGATAAGACCCAGTACTTC.

The chain has TRBV20-1 and TRBJ2-1, with 7 bases that match TRBD2. This CDR3 region has 14 residues. The germline V gene encodes CDR1 DFQATT and CDR2 SNEGSKA (reference sequence). V dropped 7 bases and J dropped 6; count of bases not matched to a gene: 12. The CDR3 DNA reads as TGCAGTGTTGCAGGACTAGTATCAAGCAATGAGCAGTTCTTC. This encodes CSVAGLVSSNEQFF.

DNA of the CDR3: TGTGCCAGCAGCTTAGGTGGGATTCGGAACACTGAAGCTTTCTTT. Translation: CASSLGGIRNTEAFF. This chain uses TRBV7-2 with TRBJ1-1, with D hard to call. CDR1 is SGHTA, CDR2 FQGNSA, per germline. There are 15 residues in the CDR3. With 1 base removed from V and 1 base from J, the gap between germline ends came to 10 bases.

This clonotype was seen only a few times. The rearrangement links TRBV27 to TRBJ2-7, with 11 bases aligning to TRBD1. Germline V CDR1 and CDR2: MNHEY, SMNVEV (reference sequence). The CDR3 has 17 residues. V shed 6 bases and J 3 bases; nucleotides not matched to a gene: 13. The CDR3: CASSGRVPGQGGYEQYF. CDR3 coding DNA: TGTGCCAGCAGCGGACGAGTACCGGGACAGGGGGGCTACGAGCAGTACTTC.

This chain uses TRBV7-9 with TRBJ1-4; no clear D gene. CDR3 size: 14 residues. The germline V gene has CDR1 SEHNR and CDR2 FQNEAQ (reference sequence). With 10 bases removed from V and 1 base from J, the gap between germline ends came to 13 bases. CDR3 sequence: CATVDCGTNEKLFF. The CDR3 nucleotides are TGTGCCACCGTGGACTGTGGAACTAATGAAAAACTGTTTTTT. The variable domain in full, completed from reference TRBV7-9 and TRBJ1-4, reads DTGVSQNPRHKITKRGQNVTFRCDPISEHNRLYWYRQTLGQGPEFLTYFQNEAQLEKSRLLSDRFSAERPKGSFSTLEIQRTEQGDSAMYLCATVDCGTNEKLFFGSGTQLSVL.

The V and J genes are TRBV20-1 and TRBJ2-1; 7 bases align to TRBD1. Germline V gene data show CDR1 as DFQATT and CDR2 as SNEGSKA (reference sequence). The CDR3 length is 14 residues. With 1 base clipped from V and 7 bases from J, the junction kept 7 bases outside the gene matches. The CDR3 protein is CSARGTRGWNEQFF. In DNA form, the CDR3 reads TGCAGTGCTAGAGGTACCAGGGGGTGGAATGAGCAGTTCTTC.

This clonotype was seen only a few times. The J gene is TRBJ2-1, the V gene TRBV19, with a weak D call TRBD2 (5 bases). Per germline, CDR1 LNHDA and CDR2 SQIVND (reference sequence). Between the trimmed V and J ends, which lost 10 bases and 4 bases, there was a span of 26 bases. The CDR3 sequence is 17 residues long. In nucleotides, the CDR3 is TGTGCCACCCGATCCCCGGCCCTTAGCGTTGGTTACAATGAGCAGTTCTTC. Protein product: CATRSPALSVGYNEQFF.

V gene TRBV6-6 combines with J gene TRBJ2-3; 8 bases align to TRBD1. V shed 5 bases and J 14 bases; nucleotides not matched to a gene: 15. Germline assignment: CDR1 MNHNY and CDR2 SVGAGI (reference sequence). The CDR3 runs to 14 residues. The CDR3 region is CASSGRTGLGYAYF. The CDR3, as DNA: TGTGCCAGCAGTGGACGGACAGGGTTGGGATACGCGTATTTT.

This sequence joins TRBV5-1 and TRBJ2-1; 10 nucleotides align to TRBD1. V shed 5 bases, J shed 3 bases, and the junction held 11 bases outside the gene matches. The CDR3 runs to 17 residues. The germline V gene has CDR1 SGHRS and CDR2 YFSETQ. In DNA, the CDR3 is TGCGCCAGCAGTTCCGGCGGGACAGGGGTGATCTACAATGAGCAGTTCTTC. It codes for CASSSGGTGVIYNEQFF.

DNA of the CDR3: TGTGCCCCAGGTGAGGGCGGCAAAAACATTCAGTACTTC. Translation gives CAPGEGGKNIQYF. V and J are TRBV21-1 and TRBJ2-4; the table's D call, TRBD2, was not checked against the DNA. TRBV21-1 is tagged as a pseudogene. There are 13 residues in the CDR3.

This clonotype was picked up one time. The CDR3 protein is CASRGDHEQYF. The CDR3 DNA follows: TGTGCCAGCCGTGGAGACCACGAGCAGTACTTC. The V gene is TRBV12-3 or TRBV12-4, the J gene TRBJ2-5; D is unresolved. TRBJ2-7 explains the end of the DNA better; the J call may be wrong. This CDR3 has 11 amino acids.

This rearrangement joins TRBV9 to TRBJ2-1, with a possible D match to TRBD2 (6 bases). V lost 2 bases and J lost 4, with 13 bases in between. The germline gives CDR1 SGDLS, CDR2 YYNGEE. CDR3 length: 15 residues. The CDR3 here is CASSVTGDLYNEQFF. Here the CDR3 DNA reads TGTGCCAGCAGCGTTACGGGAGACCTTTACAATGAGCAGTTCTTC.

This clonotype turned up a few times. The J gene is TRBJ1-1, the V gene TRBV29-1; D is uncertain. The CDR3 runs 13 residues. The V end was cut by 5 bases, the J end by 2 bases, with 12 bases between. Germline V gene sequence: CDR1 SQVTM, CDR2 ANQGSEA. The CDR3 sequence is CSVNRMANTEAFF. The DNA of the CDR3 is TGCAGCGTTAACCGTATGGCTAACACTGAAGCTTTCTTT. Using reference TRBV29-1 and TRBJ1-1 for the parts outside the CDR3, the full variable domain is SAVISQKPSRDICQRGTSLTIQCQVDSQVTMMFWYRQQPGQSLTLIATANQGSEATYESGFVIDKFPISRPNLTFSTLTVSNMSPEDSSIYLCSVNRMANTEAFFGQGTRLTVV.

The chain couples TRBV18 to TRBJ2-3; 7 bases are shared with TRBD1. This CDR3 region has 13 residues. CDR1 is KGHSH, CDR2 LQKENI, per germline. With V trimmed by 1 base and J by 14 bases, 9 bases remained unmatched. The CDR3 nucleotides are TGTGCCAGCTCACCACAGAGGGACAGATACGCGTATTTT. The encoded protein is CASSPQRDRYAYF.

This clonotype has a single count. The rearrangement uses TRBV27 and TRBJ2-3, with 12 positions matching TRBD2. The CDR3 spans 16 residues. Looked up from germline, CDR1 is MNHEY and CDR2 is SMNVEV (reference sequence). Unmatched junction bases numbered 9, after V lost 4 bases and J lost 7 bases. The CDR3 is CASSSGTSGSVYTQYF. DNA for the CDR3: TGTGCCAGCAGTTCAGGGACTAGCGGGTCCGTGTATACGCAGTATTTT.

V and J are TRBV12-3 or TRBV12-4 and TRBJ2-1, with 13 bases lining up with TRBD2. Trimming took 1 base from V and 10 from J; bases not matched to a gene: 19. The CDR3 is 20 residues long. The CDR3 sequence is CASSLGARRLAGGRGGEQFF. The CDR3 DNA is TGTGCCAGCAGTTTAGGCGCTAGACGACTAGCGGGAGGCCGGGGCGGGGAGCAGTTCTTC.